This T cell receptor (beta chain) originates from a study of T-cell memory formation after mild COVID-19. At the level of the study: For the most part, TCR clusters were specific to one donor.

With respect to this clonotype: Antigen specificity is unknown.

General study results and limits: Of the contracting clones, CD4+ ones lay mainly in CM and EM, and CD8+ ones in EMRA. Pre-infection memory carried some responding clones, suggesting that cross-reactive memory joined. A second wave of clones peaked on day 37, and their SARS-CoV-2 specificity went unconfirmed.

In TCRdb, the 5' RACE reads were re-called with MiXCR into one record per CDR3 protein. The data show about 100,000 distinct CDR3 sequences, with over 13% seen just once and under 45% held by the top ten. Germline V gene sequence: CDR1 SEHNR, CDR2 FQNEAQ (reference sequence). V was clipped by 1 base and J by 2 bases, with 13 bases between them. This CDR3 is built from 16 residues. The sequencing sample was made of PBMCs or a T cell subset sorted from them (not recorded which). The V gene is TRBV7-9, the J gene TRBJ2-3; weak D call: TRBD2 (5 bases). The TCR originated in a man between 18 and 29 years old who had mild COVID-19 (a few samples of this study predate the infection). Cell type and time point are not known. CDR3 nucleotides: TGTGCCAGCAGCTTAGTTGGACTGGGAGACACAGATACGCAGTATTTT. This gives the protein CASSLVGLGDTDTQYF.